The rows below give T cell receptor beta chains drawn from one sample of a study of CD8 T cells in Susac syndrome. TCRdb called the immunoSEQ multiplex PCR reads again in MiXCR, with one record for every CDR3 protein. The sample shows about 130,000 distinct CDR3 sequences, 90% to 95% of them seen only once. Sequenced: CD4+ T cells from PBMCs. Receptors were obtained from a human donor in good health. Each CDR3 is given with its conserved first and last residue. The order of the fields is D gene, clone size, J gene, V gene, CDR3 protein, CDR3 DNA. D genes are given only for firm matches. Clone size appears in some rows only: once, few, many, or a class for an expanded clone.

TRBD1 | . | TRBJ1-2 | TRBV27 | CASSLSGQSNYGYTF | TGTGCCAGCAGTTTGTCGGGACAGTCGAACTATGGCTACACCTTC
. | . | TRBJ2-7 | TRBV7-2 | CASSLGVGRGAYEQYF | TGTGCCAGCAGCTTAGGGGTTGGCAGGGGTGCCTACGAGCAGTACTTC
. | . | TRBJ2-1 | TRBV4-1 | CASEGRVNEQFF | TGCGCCAGCGAAGGGCGGGTCAATGAGCAGTTCTTC
. | . | TRBJ2-5 | TRBV18 | CASSISSGNLETQYF | TGTGCCAGCTCAATTAGTAGCGGTAATTTGGAGACCCAGTACTTC
TRBD1 | . | TRBJ2-7 | TRBV20-1 | CSARADRGRREQYF | TGCAGTGCTAGAGCGGACAGGGGGCGTCGGGAGCAGTACTTC
. | . | TRBJ1-1 | TRBV14 | CASSQSRLAEAFF | TGTGCCAGCAGCCAGTCTCGGCTGGCTGAAGCTTTCTTT
TRBD1 | . | TRBJ2-7 | TRBV3-1 | CASRPTGGYEQYF | TGTGCCAGCAGACCAACAGGGGGCTACGAGCAGTACTTC
TRBD2 | . | TRBJ2-1 | TRBV10-1 | CASPEALAGPYNEQFF | TGCGCCAGCCCCGAGGCACTAGCGGGACCCTACAATGAGCAGTTCTTC
. | . | TRBJ2-2 | TRBV20-1 | CSARVAGFGGELFF | TGCAGTGCTAGAGTAGCAGGGTTCGGCGGGGAGCTGTTTTTT
TRBD2 | . | TRBJ2-7 | TRBV30 | CAWSLGLAGTYEQYF | TGTGCCTGGAGCTTAGGACTAGCGGGGACCTACGAGCAGTACTTC
. | . | TRBJ2-7 | TRBV7-8 | CASAGSEQYF | TGTGCCAGTGCCGGGTCCGAGCAGTACTTC
. | . | TRBJ2-2 | TRBV30 | CAWSVYGELFF | TGTGCCTGGAGTGTTTATGGGGAGCTGTTTTTT
. | . | TRBJ1-5 | TRBV30 | CAWSGGNSNQPQHF | TGTGCCTGGAGTGGTGGCAATAGCAATCAGCCCCAGCATTTT
. | . | TRBJ2-3 | TRBV5-1 | CASSDGGTQYF | TGCGCCAGCTCGGATGGGGGTACGCAGTATTTT
TRBD1 | . | TRBJ2-5 | TRBV29-1 | CSAANRGQETQYF | TGCAGCGCCGCGAACAGGGGGCAAGAGACCCAGTACTTC
. | . | TRBJ2-3 | TRBV7-2 | CASSFGSVPDTQYF | TGTGCCAGCAGCTTTGGGTCAGTCCCAGATACGCAGTATTTT
. | . | TRBJ2-3 | TRBV29-1 | CSVEGLRTDPPSTDTQYF | TGCAGCGTTGAAGGACTACGGACAGACCCACCTAGCACAGATACGCAGTATTTT
. | . | TRBJ2-6 | TRBV5-1 | CASSRSWISGANVLTF | TGCGCCAGCAGCAGAAGCTGGATATCTGGGGCCAACGTCCTGACTTTC
. | once | TRBJ2-3 | TRBV7-2 | CASSFQDSSDTQYF | TGTGCCAGCAGCTTCCAAGACAGTTCAGATACGCAGTATTTT
. | . | TRBJ1-2 | TRBV29-1 | CSVEDLRGLYGYTF | TGCAGCGTGGAGGACCTACGGGGGCTCTATGGCTACACCTTC
. | . | TRBJ1-1 | TRBV2 | CASSTGGKAFF | TGTGCCAGCAGTACCGGGGGCAAAGCTTTCTTT
. | . | TRBJ1-3 | TRBV30 | CAWSATGQIYSGNTIYF | TGTGCCTGGAGTGCGACCGGGCAGATTTACTCTGGAAACACCATATATTTT
. | . | TRBJ2-3 | TRBV18 | CASSPEDTQYF | TGTGCCAGCTCACCAGAAGATACGCAGTATTTT
TRBD1 | once | TRBJ1-5 | TRBV4-1 | CASSQVPFRGPQPQHF | TGCGCCAGCAGCCAAGTTCCCTTCAGGGGGCCTCAGCCCCAGCATTTT
TRBD1 | . | TRBJ2-7 | TRBV7-2 | CASSLGQGVSYEQYF | TGTGCCAGCAGCCTGGGACAGGGGGTTTCCTACGAGCAGTACTTC
. | once | TRBJ1-4 | TRBV2 | CASKLAGRVDEKLFF | TGTGCCAGCAAACTCGCGGGCAGGGTGGATGAAAAACTGTTTTTT
. | . | TRBJ2-5 | TRBV5-1 | CASSFLETQYF | TGCGCCAGCAGCTTTCTTGAGACCCAGTACTTC
. | . | TRBJ2-1 | TRBV29-1 | CSPTRVSSYNEQFF | TGCAGCCCTACGCGGGTAAGCTCCTACAATGAGCAGTTCTTC
. | . | TRBJ2-1 | TRBV4-1 | CASSQAGTTHNEQFF | TGCGCCAGCAGCCAGGCCGGGACAACCCACAATGAGCAGTTCTTC
TRBD2 | . | TRBJ2-3 | TRBV5-4 | CASSLQRLAGVDTQYF | TGTGCCAGCAGCCTGCAGCGACTAGCGGGCGTAGATACGCAGTATTTT
TRBD2 | . | TRBJ2-3 | TRBV29-1 | CSVRTSGFSSTDTQYF | TGCAGCGTAAGGACTAGCGGGTTTTCTAGCACAGATACGCAGTATTTT
. | . | TRBJ1-2 | TRBV18 | CASSPRGHDGYTF | TGTGCCAGCTCACCGCGGGGGCATGATGGCTACACCTTC
. | . | TRBJ2-1 | TRBV20-1 | CSASLIAKNYNEQFF | TGCAGTGCGAGCCTCATAGCCAAGAACTACAATGAGCAGTTCTTC
. | . | TRBJ2-5 | TRBV18 | CASSPNLALEETQYF | TGTGCCAGCTCACCAAATCTAGCACTTGAAGAGACCCAGTACTTC
. | . | TRBJ1-5 | TRBV7-6 | CASSLGQRNSNQPQHF | TGTGCCAGCAGCTTAGGACAAAGAAATAGCAATCAGCCCCAGCATTTT
. | . | TRBJ2-7 | TRBV6-5 | CASSYPPLTGDRSGDYEQYF | TGTGCCAGCAGTTACCCCCCGCTTACAGGGGATCGGAGCGGGGACTACGAGCAGTACTTC
TRBD1 | . | TRBJ1-1 | TRBV20-1 | CSAPRVQGGTLNTEAFF | TGCAGTGCGCCAAGGGTCCAGGGGGGGACCCTGAACACTGAAGCTTTCTTT
. | . | TRBJ1-2 | TRBV12-3/TRBV12-4 | CASSPAGSFNYGYTF | TGTGCCAGCAGCCCTGCAGGTAGCTTTAACTATGGCTACACCTTC
. | . | TRBJ2-2 | TRBV29-1 | CSVGGVSGELFF | TGCAGCGTTGGCGGGGTGAGCGGGGAGCTGTTTTTT
. | . | TRBJ1-1 | TRBV5-1 | CASAGTGNTEAFF | TGCGCCAGCGCCGGGACGGGGAACACTGAAGCTTTCTTT
TRBD1 | . | TRBJ1-2 | TRBV9 | CASSSGTAYGYTF | TGTGCCAGCAGCTCTGGGACAGCGTATGGCTACACCTTC
. | . | TRBJ2-1 | TRBV9 | CASNPQSSYNEQFF | TGTGCCAGCAATCCCCAGTCCTCCTACAATGAGCAGTTCTTC
. | . | TRBJ1-4 | TRBV12-3/TRBV12-4 | CATGGRTNEKLFF | TGTGCCACCGGGGGGCGTACTAATGAAAAACTGTTTTTT
TRBD2 | . | TRBJ2-2 | TRBV5-1 | CASSLPTSGRGGELFF | TGCGCCAGCAGCCTACCCACTAGCGGGAGAGGCGGGGAGCTGTTTTTT
. | . | TRBJ2-2 | TRBV20-1 | CSALRPTGELFF | TGCAGTGCTCTTAGGCCCACCGGGGAGCTGTTTTTT
TRBD1 | . | TRBJ1-4 | TRBV27 | CASSPRTGWNEKLFF | TGTGCCAGCAGTCCTCGGACAGGGTGGAATGAAAAACTGTTTTTT
. | . | TRBJ2-1 | TRBV5-1 | CASRVAGSTFNEQFF | TGCGCCAGCCGCGTTGCAGGAAGTACTTTCAATGAGCAGTTCTTC
TRBD1 | . | TRBJ1-1 | TRBV30 | CARRRNRDRGLTEAFF | TGTGCCCGGAGGCGAAACCGGGACAGGGGTTTGACTGAAGCTTTCTTT